This TCR beta chain is drawn from a study of CD8 T cells in ankylosing spondylitis. General observations from the study: Previously reported in reactive arthritis synovial fluid and blood were some of the motif variants. Matched ankylosing spondylitis synovial fluid reportedly showed significant enrichment of disease-linked clones. Within ankylosing spondylitis blood, a TCR beta motif made up of several highly homologous variants appeared to be characteristic.

This CDR3 spans 15 amino acids. CDR1 is SGHTA and CDR2 is FQGNSA in the germline V gene. V dropped 5 bases and J dropped 1; count of bases not matched to a gene: 4. The authors made TCR beta libraries by quantitative 5'-RACE with molecular barcodes. Via MiXCR, TCRdb re-called the 5' RACE reads, giving one row per CDR3 protein. The sample records some 130,000 distinct CDR3 sequences, about 13% being singletons. The table lists this clonotype with a few counts. Its antigen is still unknown. Sequencing used blood, either unsorted or a sorted T cell fraction (not recorded which). This chain joins TRBV7-2 and TRBJ1-5; TRBD1 matches at 8 bases. The sequence came from a female donor with ankylosing spondylitis or in good health (not recorded which). Here the CDR3 reads CASSRGQGSNQPQHF. The DNA of the CDR3 is TGTGCCAGCAGCCGCGGACAGGGAAGCAATCAGCCCCAGCATTTT.